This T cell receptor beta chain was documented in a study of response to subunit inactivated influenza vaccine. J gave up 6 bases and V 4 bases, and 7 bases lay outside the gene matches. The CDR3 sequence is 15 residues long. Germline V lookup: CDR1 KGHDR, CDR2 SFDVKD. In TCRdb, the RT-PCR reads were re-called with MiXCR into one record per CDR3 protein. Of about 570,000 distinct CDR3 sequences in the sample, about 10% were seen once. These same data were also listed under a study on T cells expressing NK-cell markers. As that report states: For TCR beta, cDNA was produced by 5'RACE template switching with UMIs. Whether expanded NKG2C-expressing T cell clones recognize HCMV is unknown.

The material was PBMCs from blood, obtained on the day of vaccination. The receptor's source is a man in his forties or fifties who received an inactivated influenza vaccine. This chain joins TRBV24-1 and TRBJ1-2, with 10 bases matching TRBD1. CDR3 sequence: CATSDPGQGVDGYTF. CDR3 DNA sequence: TGTGCCACCAGTGACCCCGGACAGGGGGTTGATGGCTACACCTTC.